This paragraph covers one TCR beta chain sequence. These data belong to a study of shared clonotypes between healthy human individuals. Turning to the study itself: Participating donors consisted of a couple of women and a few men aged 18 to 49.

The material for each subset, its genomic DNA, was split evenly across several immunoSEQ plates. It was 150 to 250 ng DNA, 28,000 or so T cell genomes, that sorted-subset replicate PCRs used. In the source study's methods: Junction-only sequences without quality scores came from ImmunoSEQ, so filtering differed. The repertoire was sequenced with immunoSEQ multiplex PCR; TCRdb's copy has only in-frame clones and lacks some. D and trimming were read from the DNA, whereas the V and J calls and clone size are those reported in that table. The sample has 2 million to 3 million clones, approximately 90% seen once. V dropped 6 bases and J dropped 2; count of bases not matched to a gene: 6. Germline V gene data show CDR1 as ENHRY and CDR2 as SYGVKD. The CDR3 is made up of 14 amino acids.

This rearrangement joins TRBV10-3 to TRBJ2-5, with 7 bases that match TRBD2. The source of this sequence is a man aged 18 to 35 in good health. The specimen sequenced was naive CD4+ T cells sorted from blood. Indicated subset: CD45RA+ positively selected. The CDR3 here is CAISQGLPQETQYF. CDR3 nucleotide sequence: TGTGCCATCAGCCAGGGACTACCACAAGAGACCCAGTACTTC.